Presented here are 10 T cell receptor beta chains from one specimen sequenced in a study of CD8 T cells in Susac syndrome (dated by TCRdb to about 2019). The protocol used for the library was the immunoSEQ multiplex PCR assay. RNA was extracted using the RNeasy kit, and roughly 0.5 to 1 microgram was reverse transcribed with random hexamers. The public reads were reprocessed in TCRdb via fastp at Q25 and MiXCR, keeping in-frame beta chains. Each CDR3 protein appears once, grouped with its most common genes and DNA. The sample contains tens of thousands of distinct CDR3 sequences, 85% to 95% of them found a single time. Together, the top ten hold 0.63% of the sample. Specimen: CD8+ T cells from PBMCs. The receptor set was obtained from a human donor with Susac syndrome.

V and J are TRBV5-6 and TRBJ2-7, with D unresolved. Trimming cost V 4 bases and J 7 bases, with 15 bases left between them. The CDR3 length is 13 residues. Germline V gives CDR1 SGHDT, CDR2 YYEEEE. The CDR3 nucleotides are TGTGCCAGCAGCCCTGAATCCCTGGTGGAGCAGTACTTC. This encodes CASSPESLVEQYF.

J is TRBJ2-1 and V is TRBV14; TRBD1 aligns across 7 bases. V lost 6 bases and J lost 7; bases outside the gene matches: 6. Germline CDR1 and CDR2: SGHDN and FVKESK. CDR3 length: 13 residues. The CDR3 DNA reads TGTGCCAGCAGTCCGACAGGGCCAAATGAGCAGTTCTTC. It translates to CASSPTGPNEQFF.

The chain joins TRBV28 to TRBJ2-7, with D possibly being TRBD2 (6 bases). Germline CDR1 and CDR2: MDHEN and SYDVKM. This CDR3 contains 15 residues. V shed 3 bases and J shed 5 bases, with 17 bases lying between them. The CDR3 nucleotides read TGTGCCAGCAGTTTTCGGAGGGACGGCGGCGACGAGCAGTACTTC. Its protein product is CASSFRRDGGDEQYF.

The sample holds one count of this clonotype. V usage is TRBV2 and J usage is TRBJ2-7; D is ambiguous. The germline V gene encodes CDR1 SNHLY and CDR2 FYNNEI. The CDR3 runs to 13 residues. V dropped 5 bases and J dropped 6 bases, with 14 bases sitting between them. CDR3 loop: CASSRARWPEQYF. As DNA, the CDR3 is TGTGCCAGCAGTCGGGCCAGGTGGCCCGAGCAGTACTTC.

The V call is TRBV4-1, the J call TRBJ2-4, with D possibly TRBD1 on 6 matching bases. The CDR3 extends over 16 amino acids. V was clipped by 4 bases and J by 4 bases, with 17 bases between them. Germline CDR1 reads MGHRA; CDR2 reads YSYEKL. The CDR3 loop is CASSPGWGRRKNIQYF. In DNA form, the CDR3 reads TGCGCCAGCAGCCCGGGTTGGGGGCGGCGGAAAAACATTCAGTACTTC.

The genes are TRBV11-2 and TRBJ2-5; unclear D gene. Per the germline V gene, CDR1 is SGHAT and CDR2 is FQNNGV. This CDR3 is built from 21 residues. V lost 3 bases, J lost 1 base, and 30 bases lay in between. CDR3 loop: CASSFQTFYRLGIAIQETQYF. The CDR3 DNA is TGTGCCAGCAGCTTTCAGACGTTTTACCGCCTGGGTATTGCGATCCAAGAGACCCAGTACTTC.

The V and J genes are TRBV12-3 or TRBV12-4 and TRBJ2-7, with 10 bases identical to TRBD1. V was pared by 5 bases and J by 4 bases, with 5 bases of the junction left unmatched. The CDR3 is 14 residues long. This CDR3 reads CASSNRDRGYEQYF. CDR3 nucleotides: TGTGCCAGCAGTAACCGGGACAGGGGATACGAGCAGTACTTC.

The chain uses TRBV10-3 and TRBJ2-7, with D perhaps being TRBD1 or TRBD2 (5 bases each). Germline assignment: CDR1 ENHRY and CDR2 SYGVKD. V lost 0 bases to trimming and J lost 3 bases, with 12 bases between them. The CDR3 runs to 15 residues. The CDR3 region has the DNA TGTGCCATCAGTGAGTCCCCTCGAGGGGACTACGAGCAGTACTTC. Translation gives CAISESPRGDYEQYF.

The chain employs TRBV27 and TRBJ2-1; 8 bases line up with TRBD1. V shed 10 bases and J 7 bases; nucleotides not matched to a gene: 9. Germline CDR1 and CDR2: MNHEY and SMNVEV (reference sequence). The CDR3 is 13 amino acids. The DNA of the CDR3 is TGTGCCACCGGGACAGGTACCTTGAATGAGCAGTTCTTC. Its translation: CATGTGTLNEQFF.

This clonotype is a singleton in its sample. This chain uses TRBV6-4 with TRBJ2-3; no clear D. V lost 0 bases and J lost 1, with 8 bases in between. Germline CDR1 is MRHNA and CDR2 is SNTAGT. This CDR3 is 15 amino acids long. The CDR3 protein is CASSDSPRGTDTQYF. The CDR3 region has the DNA TGTGCCAGCAGTGACTCTCCAAGAGGCACAGATACGCAGTATTTT.